This TCR beta chain was captured by sequencing in a study of monozygotic twins with inflammatory bowel disease. Findings and caveats of the study: Background noise in patient repertoires may stem from differing immunosuppressive treatments. Twins with IBD had fewer clonotypes in common with others than healthy twins, particularly during disease activity. A reduction in TCRbeta diversity (inverse Simpson) was seen in IBD patients relative to healthy co-twins.

From the 5' RACE reads, TCRdb lists one entry per CDR3 protein and no DNA. The repertoire shows about 380,000 distinct CDR3 sequences; the top ten hold 2.5% to 3%. The CDR3 contains 18 residues. Germline lookup yields CDR1 MGHRA and CDR2 YSYEKL. Details on this clonotype: No antigen is known for it.

The sample comprised blood. The sequence was collected from a human donor with ulcerative colitis or Crohn's disease, or a healthy co-twin of an affected twin (not recorded which). J is TRBJ1-2 and V is TRBV4-1; TCRdb's D gene call, TRBD1, goes unchecked for lack of DNA. This CDR3 is CASSLLTGQGAGNYGYTF.